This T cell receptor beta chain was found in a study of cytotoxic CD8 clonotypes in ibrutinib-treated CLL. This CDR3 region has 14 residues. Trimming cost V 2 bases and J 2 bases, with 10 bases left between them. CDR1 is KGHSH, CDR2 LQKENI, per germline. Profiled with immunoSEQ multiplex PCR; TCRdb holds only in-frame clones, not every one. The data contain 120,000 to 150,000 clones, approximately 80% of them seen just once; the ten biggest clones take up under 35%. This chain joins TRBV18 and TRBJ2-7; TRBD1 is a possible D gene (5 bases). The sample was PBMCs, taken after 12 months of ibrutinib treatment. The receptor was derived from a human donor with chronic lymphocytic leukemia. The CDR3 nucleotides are TGTGCCAGCTCACCAACGGCGGACACCTACGAGCAGTACTTC. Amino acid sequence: CASSPTADTYEQYF.